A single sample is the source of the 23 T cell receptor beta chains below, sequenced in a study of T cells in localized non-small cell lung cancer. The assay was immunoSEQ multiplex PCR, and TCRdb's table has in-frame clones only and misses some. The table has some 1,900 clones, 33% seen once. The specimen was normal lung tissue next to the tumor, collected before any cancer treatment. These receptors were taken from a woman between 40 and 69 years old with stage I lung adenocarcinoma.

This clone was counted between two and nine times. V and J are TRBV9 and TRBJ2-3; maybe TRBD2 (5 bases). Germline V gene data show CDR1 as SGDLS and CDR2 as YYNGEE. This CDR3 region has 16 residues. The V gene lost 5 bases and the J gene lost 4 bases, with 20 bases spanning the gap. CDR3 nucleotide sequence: TGTGCCAGCAGTGTGAGGGCGAGGCTCCACGCAGATACGCAGTATTTT. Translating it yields CASSVRARLHADTQYF. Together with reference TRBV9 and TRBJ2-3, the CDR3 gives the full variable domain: DSGVTQTPKHLITATGQRVTLRCSPRSGDLSVYWYQQSLDQGLQFLIQYYNGEERAKGNILERFSAQQFPDLHSELNLSSLELGDSALYFCASSVRARLHADTQYFGPGTRLTVL.

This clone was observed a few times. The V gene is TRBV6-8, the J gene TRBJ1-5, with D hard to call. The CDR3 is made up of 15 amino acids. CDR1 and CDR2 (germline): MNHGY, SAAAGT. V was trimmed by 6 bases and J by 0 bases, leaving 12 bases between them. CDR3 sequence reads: CASRVRIYSNQPQHF. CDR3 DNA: TGTGCCAGCAGGGTTCGGATTTATAGCAATCAGCCCCAGCATTTT.

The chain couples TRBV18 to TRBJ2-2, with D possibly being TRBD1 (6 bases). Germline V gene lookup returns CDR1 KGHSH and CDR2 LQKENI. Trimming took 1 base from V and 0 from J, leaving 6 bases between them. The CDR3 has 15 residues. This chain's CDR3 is CASSPQGANTGELFF. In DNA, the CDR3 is TGTGCCAGCTCACCACAGGGGGCGAACACCGGGGAGCTGTTTTTT.

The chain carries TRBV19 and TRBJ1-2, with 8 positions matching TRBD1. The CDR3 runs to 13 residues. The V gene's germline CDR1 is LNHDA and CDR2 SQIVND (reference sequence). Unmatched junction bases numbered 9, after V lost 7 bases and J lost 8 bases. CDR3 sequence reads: CASIPQGAGGYTF. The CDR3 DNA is TGTGCCAGTATCCCTCAGGGGGCAGGGGGCTACACCTTC.

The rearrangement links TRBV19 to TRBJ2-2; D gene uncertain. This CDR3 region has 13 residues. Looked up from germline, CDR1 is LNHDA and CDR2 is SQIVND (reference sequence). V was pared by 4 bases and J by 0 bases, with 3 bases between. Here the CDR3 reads CASSNPNTGELFF. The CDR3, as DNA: TGTGCCAGTAGTAATCCGAACACCGGGGAGCTGTTTTTT.

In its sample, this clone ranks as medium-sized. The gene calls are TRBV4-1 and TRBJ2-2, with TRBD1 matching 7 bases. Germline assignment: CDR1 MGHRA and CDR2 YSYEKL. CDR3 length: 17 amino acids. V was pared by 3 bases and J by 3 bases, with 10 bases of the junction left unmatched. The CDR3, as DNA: TGCGCCAGCAGCCATCTAAGGGGGCAGGGAGACACCGGGGAGCTGTTTTTT. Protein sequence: CASSHLRGQGDTGELFF.

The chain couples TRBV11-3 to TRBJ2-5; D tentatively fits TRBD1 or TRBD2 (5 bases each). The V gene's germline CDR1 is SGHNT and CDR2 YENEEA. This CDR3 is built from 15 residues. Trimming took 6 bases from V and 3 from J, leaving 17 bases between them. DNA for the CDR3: TGTGCCAGCAGTTTTACCGGGACGGAAAAAGAGACCCAGTACTTC. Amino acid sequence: CASSFTGTEKETQYF.

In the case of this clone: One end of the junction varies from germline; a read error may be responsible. In DNA, the CDR3 is TGTGCCAGTAATATACCGGGACAGGGGAACGAGCAGTACTTC. Translated, it gives CASNIPGQGNEQYF. V is TRBV19 and J is TRBJ2-7, with 10 bases matching TRBD1. CDR3 size: 14 residues. Per the germline V gene, CDR1 is LNHDA and CDR2 is SQIVND (reference sequence).

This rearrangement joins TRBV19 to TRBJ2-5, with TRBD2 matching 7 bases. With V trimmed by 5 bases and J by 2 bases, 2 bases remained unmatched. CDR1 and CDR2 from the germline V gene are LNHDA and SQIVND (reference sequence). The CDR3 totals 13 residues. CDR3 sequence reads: CASSWTRQETQYF. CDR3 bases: TGTGCCAGTAGTTGGACTAGACAAGAGACCCAGTACTTC.

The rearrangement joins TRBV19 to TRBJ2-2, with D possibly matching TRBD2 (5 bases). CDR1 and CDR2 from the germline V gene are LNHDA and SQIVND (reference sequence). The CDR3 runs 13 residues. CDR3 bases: TGTTGCACAGCGGCCGCGAACACCGGGGAGCTGTTTTTT. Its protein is CCTAAANTGELFF.

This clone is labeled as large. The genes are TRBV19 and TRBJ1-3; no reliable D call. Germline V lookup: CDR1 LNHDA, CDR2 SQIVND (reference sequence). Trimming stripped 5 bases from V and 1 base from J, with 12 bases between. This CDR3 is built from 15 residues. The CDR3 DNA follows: TGTGCCAGTAGTCCGGGCTTATTTTCTGGAAACACCATATATTTT. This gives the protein CASSPGLFSGNTIYF.

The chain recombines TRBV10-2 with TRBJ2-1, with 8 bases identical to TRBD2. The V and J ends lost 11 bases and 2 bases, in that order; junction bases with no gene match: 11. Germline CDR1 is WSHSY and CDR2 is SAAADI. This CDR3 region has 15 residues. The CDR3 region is CAVNQREQAYNEQFF. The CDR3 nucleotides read TGCGCCGTCAACCAGCGGGAGCAAGCCTACAATGAGCAGTTCTTC.

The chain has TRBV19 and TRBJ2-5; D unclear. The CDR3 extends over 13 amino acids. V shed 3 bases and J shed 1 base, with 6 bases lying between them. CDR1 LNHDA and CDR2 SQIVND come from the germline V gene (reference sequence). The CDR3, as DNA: TGTGCCAGTAGTATCACGGCCCAAGAGACCCAGTACTTC. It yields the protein CASSITAQETQYF.

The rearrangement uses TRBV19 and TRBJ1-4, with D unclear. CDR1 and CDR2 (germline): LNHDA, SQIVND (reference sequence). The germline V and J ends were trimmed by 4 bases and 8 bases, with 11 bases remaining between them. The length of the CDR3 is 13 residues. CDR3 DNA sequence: TGTGCCAGTAGTAATGAGGGAAACGAAAAACTGTTTTTT. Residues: CASSNEGNEKLFF.

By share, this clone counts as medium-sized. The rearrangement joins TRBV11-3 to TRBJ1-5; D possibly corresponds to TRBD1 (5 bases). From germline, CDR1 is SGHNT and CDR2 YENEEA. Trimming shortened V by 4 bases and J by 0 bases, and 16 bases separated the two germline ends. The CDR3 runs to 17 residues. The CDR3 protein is CASSSGTDPNSNQPQHF. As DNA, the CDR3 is TGTGCCAGCAGCTCAGGGACCGACCCTAATAGCAATCAGCCCCAGCATTTT.

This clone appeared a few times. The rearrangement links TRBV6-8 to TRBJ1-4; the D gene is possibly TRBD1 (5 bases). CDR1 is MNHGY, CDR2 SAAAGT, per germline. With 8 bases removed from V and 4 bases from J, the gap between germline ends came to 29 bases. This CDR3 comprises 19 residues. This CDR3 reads CASGGAGTPRGTFNEKLFF. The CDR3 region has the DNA TGTGCCAGCGGTGGGGCGGGGACCCCGAGGGGAACCTTTAATGAAAAACTGTTTTTT.

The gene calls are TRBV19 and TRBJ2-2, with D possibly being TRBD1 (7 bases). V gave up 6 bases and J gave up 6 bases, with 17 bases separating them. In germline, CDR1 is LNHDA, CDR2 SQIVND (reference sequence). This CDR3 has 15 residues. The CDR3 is CASSLTGAGSGELFF. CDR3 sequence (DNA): TGTGCCAGTAGCCTAACAGGGGCGGGGTCCGGGGAGCTGTTTTTT.

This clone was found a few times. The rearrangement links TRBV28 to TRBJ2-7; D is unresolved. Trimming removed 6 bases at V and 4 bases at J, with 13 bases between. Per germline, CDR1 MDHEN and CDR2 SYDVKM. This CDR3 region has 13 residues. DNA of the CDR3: TGTGCCAGCAGGTCGCTACCTGGATACGAGCAGTACTTC. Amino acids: CASRSLPGYEQYF.

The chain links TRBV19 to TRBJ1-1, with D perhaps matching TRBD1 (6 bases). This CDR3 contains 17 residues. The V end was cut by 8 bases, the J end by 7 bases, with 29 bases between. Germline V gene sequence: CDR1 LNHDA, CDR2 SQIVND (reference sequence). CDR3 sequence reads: CASSKWAEGGPGNEAFF. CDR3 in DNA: TGTGCCAGTTCTAAATGGGCCGAAGGGGGGCCAGGTAATGAAGCTTTCTTT.

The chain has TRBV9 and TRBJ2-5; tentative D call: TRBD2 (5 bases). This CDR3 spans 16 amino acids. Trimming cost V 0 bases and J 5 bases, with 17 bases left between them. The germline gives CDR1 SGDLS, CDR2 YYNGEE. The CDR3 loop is CASSVAISEGLETQYF. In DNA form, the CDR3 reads TGTGCCAGCAGCGTAGCTATAAGCGAAGGACTGGAGACCCAGTACTTC.

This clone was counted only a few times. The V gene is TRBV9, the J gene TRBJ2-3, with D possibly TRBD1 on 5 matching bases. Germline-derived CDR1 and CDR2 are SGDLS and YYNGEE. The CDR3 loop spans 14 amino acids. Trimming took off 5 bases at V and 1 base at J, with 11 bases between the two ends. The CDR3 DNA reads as TGTGCCAGCAGTGGCCAGACAGGCACAGATACGCAGTATTTT. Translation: CASSGQTGTDTQYF.

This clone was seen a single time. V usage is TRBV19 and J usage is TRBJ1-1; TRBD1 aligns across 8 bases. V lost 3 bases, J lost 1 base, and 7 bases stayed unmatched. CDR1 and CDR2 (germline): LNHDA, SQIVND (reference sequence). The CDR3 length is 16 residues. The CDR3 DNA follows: TGTGCCAGTAGTATGGCCCGTCAGGGGGCGAACACTGAAGCTTTCTTT. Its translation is CASSMARQGANTEAFF.

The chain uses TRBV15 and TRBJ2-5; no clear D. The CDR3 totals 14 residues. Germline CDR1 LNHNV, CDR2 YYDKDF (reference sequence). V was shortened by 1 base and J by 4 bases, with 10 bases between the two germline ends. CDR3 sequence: CATSRGEDGETQYF. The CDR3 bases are TGTGCCACCAGCAGAGGAGAAGACGGAGAGACCCAGTACTTC.